Sequencing of this T cell receptor (beta chain) was carried out in a study of cytomegalovirus exposure and HLA in healthy donors. The CDR3 loop spans 15 amino acids. Germline lookup yields CDR1 MDHEN and CDR2 SYDVKM. V lost 1 base to trimming and J lost 5 bases, with 9 bases between them. Study-wide results and limits: A later analysis showed TCR association rates differing by HLA locus, peaking at DRB1 and lowest at HLA-C.

In regard to this clone: Its antigen is unknown.

The PCR was carried out with 60 Vbeta primers and 13 Jbeta primers. TCRdb's copy holds only in-frame clones and misses some; the assay was immunoSEQ multiplex PCR. The sample yields about 260,000 clones, just under 85% seen once. The rearrangement links TRBV28 to TRBJ1-6; D gene uncertain. Sequencing was performed on PBMCs. The sequence derives from a woman aged 40 to 50 in good health and CMV-seropositive. As DNA, the CDR3 is TGTGCCAGCAGTTTATCCCGACACAATAATTCACCCCTCCACTTT. It is translated as CASSLSRHNNSPLHF. The full variable domain, with the rest looked up from reference TRBV28 and TRBJ1-6, is DVKVTQSSRYLVKRTGEKVFLECVQDMDHENMFWYRQDPGLGLRLIYFSYDVKMKEKGDIPEGYSVSREKKERFSLILESASTNQTSMYLCASSLSRHNNSPLHFGNGTRLTVT.